The 25 T cell receptor beta chains presented below share a single source sample, sequenced in a study of T cell responses to AZD1222 COVID-19 vaccine. The data were produced by immunoSEQ multiplex PCR, yet TCRdb's version contains in-frame clones alone and is incomplete. The table records about 59,000 clones, about 88% of them present only once. Here the sequenced sample was peripheral blood, taken 28 days after the second AZD1222 dose. Source of these receptors: an adult who received the AZD1222 COVID-19 vaccine.

The V gene is TRBV2, the J gene TRBJ1-4, with a weak D call TRBD1 (5 bases). CDR1 is SNHLY, CDR2 FYNNEI, per germline. The CDR3 covers 15 residues. V was shortened by 8 bases and J by 5 bases, with 18 bases between the two germline ends. The DNA for the CDR3 is TGTGCCAGCCGCCCTACCCCGGGACGGAATGAAAAACTGTTTTTT. Amino acids: CASRPTPGRNEKLFF.

This sequence joins TRBV27 and TRBJ1-1; D is unresolved. The CDR3 loop spans 15 amino acids. V was cut by 3 bases and J by 0 bases, with 11 bases left in between. Germline CDR1 and CDR2: MNHEY and SMNVEV (reference sequence). CDR3 amino acids: CASSFIGRLNTEAFF. CDR3 nucleotide sequence: TGTGCCAGCAGTTTTATAGGCCGGTTGAACACTGAAGCTTTCTTT.

This clone was counted a single time. The gene calls are TRBV28 and TRBJ1-5; D is ambiguous. This CDR3 is built from 14 residues. CDR1 and CDR2 from the germline V gene are MDHEN and SYDVKM. Trimming pared 2 bases from V and 3 bases from J, leaving 8 bases between. The CDR3 loop reads CASSLRTNNQPQHF. DNA for the CDR3: TGTGCCAGCAGTTTACGGACGAACAATCAGCCCCAGCATTTT. Together with reference TRBV28 and TRBJ1-5, the CDR3 gives the full variable domain: DVKVTQSSRYLVKRTGEKVFLECVQDMDHENMFWYRQDPGLGLRLIYFSYDVKMKEKGDIPEGYSVSREKKERFSLILESASTNQTSMYLCASSLRTNNQPQHFGDGTRLSIL.

The chain carries TRBV5-1 and TRBJ1-4, with D unresolved. Between the trimmed V and J ends, which lost 0 bases and 4 bases, there was a span of 7 bases. This CDR3 comprises 14 residues. Per germline, CDR1 SGHRS and CDR2 YFSETQ. The CDR3 sequence: CASSLGHVNEKLFF. CDR3 sequence (DNA): TGCGCCAGCAGCTTGGGACACGTTAATGAAAAACTGTTTTTT.

CDR3 sequence: CASSKERGGTDTQYF. In DNA, the CDR3 is TGTGCCAGCAGCAAGGAACGGGGGGGCACAGATACGCAGTATTTT. V and J are TRBV21-1 and TRBJ2-3; the table's TRBD2 call for D was not verified on the DNA. TRBV21-1 has pseudogene status. CDR3 length: 15 residues.

The chain carries TRBV5-5 and TRBJ1-2; unclear D gene. Trimming cost V 1 base and J 4 bases, with 14 bases left between them. CDR1 is SGHKS and CDR2 is YYEKEE in the germline V gene (reference sequence). The CDR3 sequence is 15 residues long. In DNA, the CDR3 is TGTGCCAGCAGCTTGTCGTTTTACGGCACCTATGGCTACACCTTC. This translates into CASSLSFYGTYGYTF. Supplemented by reference TRBV5-5 and TRBJ1-2, the full variable domain reads DAGVTQSPTHLIKTRGQQVTLRCSPISGHKSVSWYQQVLGQGPQFIFQYYEKEERGRGNFPDRFSARQFPNYSSELNVNALLLGDSALYLCASSLSFYGTYGYTFGSGTRLTVV.

The chain links TRBV4-1 to TRBJ2-2, with D tentatively TRBD2 (5 bases). Trimming removed 1 base at V and 2 bases at J, with 8 bases between. This CDR3 contains 15 residues. The germline V gene has CDR1 MGHRA and CDR2 YSYEKL. CDR3 in amino acids: CASSQGTGNTGELFF. The CDR3 DNA sequence: TGCGCCAGCAGCCAAGGAACGGGAAACACCGGGGAGCTGTTTTTT.

V and J are TRBV6-6 and TRBJ1-2, with a possible D match to TRBD1 (6 bases). Germline CDR1 and CDR2: MNHNY and SVGAGI (reference sequence). The germline V and J ends were trimmed by 5 bases and 2 bases, with 12 bases remaining between them. CDR3 length: 14 residues. The CDR3, as DNA: TGTGCCAGCAGTAACAGGGCCGGGAACTATGGCTACACCTTC. Its translation: CASSNRAGNYGYTF.

This clone is medium-sized by share. The rearrangement links TRBV10-1 to TRBJ2-1; maybe TRBD2 (6 bases). Between the trimmed V and J ends, which lost 4 bases and 7 bases, there was a span of 14 bases. Per the germline V gene, CDR1 is WNHNN and CDR2 is SYGVQD (reference sequence). The CDR3 extends over 14 amino acids. The CDR3 DNA is TGCGCCAGCAGTGGACGGGAGTGGGGGAATGAGCAGTTCTTC. Protein: CASSGREWGNEQFF.

This clone was found once. The J gene is TRBJ1-2, the V gene TRBV19; weak D call: TRBD1 (5 bases). Germline-derived CDR1 and CDR2 are LNHDA and SQIVND (reference sequence). The CDR3 has 16 residues. V shed 0 bases and J shed 6 bases, with 17 bases lying between them. The CDR3 region is CASSIDSGLFLDGYTF. CDR3 nucleotides: TGTGCCAGTAGTATAGACTCGGGACTCTTTTTGGATGGCTACACCTTC. Complete variable domain (other parts from reference TRBV19 and TRBJ1-2): DGGITQSPKYLFRKEGQNVTLSCEQNLNHDAMYWYRQDPGQGLRLIYYSQIVNDFQKGDIAEGYSVSREKKESFPLTVTSAQKNPTAFYLCASSIDSGLFLDGYTFGSGTRLTVV.

V is TRBV6-4 and J is TRBJ2-5; 8 bases fit TRBD1. Germline V lookup: CDR1 MRHNA, CDR2 SNTAGT. J was trimmed by 4 bases and V by 7 bases; bases with no gene match: 11. The CDR3 runs to 15 residues. The CDR3 loop reads CASKDAGQGAETQYF. CDR3 nucleotides: TGTGCCAGCAAAGACGCAGGACAGGGTGCAGAGACCCAGTACTTC.

The chain couples TRBV11-2 to TRBJ2-5; possibly TRBD1 for D (5 bases). The V end was cut by 0 bases, the J end by 1 base, with 9 bases between. CDR1 and CDR2 (germline): SGHAT, FQNNGV. CDR3 length equals 15 residues. In DNA, the CDR3 is TGTGCCAGCAGCTTAGAGGGCAGGGTCCAAGAGACCCAGTACTTC. Amino acids: CASSLEGRVQETQYF. The full variable domain, its missing parts supplied by reference TRBV11-2 and TRBJ2-5, is EAGVAQSPRYKIIEKRQSVAFWCNPISGHATLYWYQQILGQGPKLLIQFQNNGVVDDSQLPKDRFSAERLKGVDSTLKIQPAKLEDSAVYLCASSLEGRVQETQYFGPGTRLLVL.

The rearrangement joins TRBV10-3 to TRBJ1-2; TRBD1 is a possible D gene (5 bases). The CDR3 extends over 13 amino acids. Trimming shortened V by 6 bases and J by 5 bases, and 13 bases separated the two germline ends. Germline V gene data show CDR1 as ENHRY and CDR2 as SYGVKD. DNA of the CDR3: TGTGCCATCAGCCCCGAGGAGGGGTATGGCTACACCTTC. The encoded protein is CAISPEEGYGYTF.

CDR3 sequence reads: CASSIRTGGHQPQHF. The DNA of the CDR3 is TGTGCCAGCAGTATCCGGACAGGGGGCCATCAGCCCCAGCATTTT. J is TRBJ1-5 and V is TRBV6-6; TRBD1 aligns across 11 bases. The J segment lost 5 bases and the V segment lost 5 bases, leaving 5 bases of the junction unmatched. CDR1 and CDR2 (germline): MNHNY, SVGAGI (reference sequence). The CDR3 is 15 residues long.

V gene TRBV28 combines with J gene TRBJ1-5; D remains unclear. There are 14 residues in the CDR3. Germline V lookup: CDR1 MDHEN, CDR2 SYDVKM. The V end lost 5 bases, the J end lost 0 bases, and 8 bases lay between the germline ends. The CDR3 nucleotides are TGTGCCAGCAGTATAGACCCTAGCAATCAGCCCCAGCATTTT. Translating it yields CASSIDPSNQPQHF.

This chain links TRBV4-2 with TRBJ2-1; 10 positions agree with TRBD2. The CDR3 is 17 amino acids. Germline CDR1 and CDR2: LGHNA and YNFKEQ. V shed 2 bases, J shed 10 bases, and the junction held 14 bases outside the gene matches. The CDR3 DNA reads as TGTGCCAGCAGCCAAAACCTAGCGGGGGAGGCCCGGAAGGAGCAGTTCTTC. It specifies CASSQNLAGEARKEQFF.

The chain combines TRBV6-5 with TRBJ2-2; a weak D match, TRBD1 (5 bases). The CDR3 loop spans 14 amino acids. Germline V gene lookup returns CDR1 MNHEY and CDR2 SVGAGI. V was cut by 7 bases and J by 7 bases, with 16 bases left in between. The CDR3 DNA follows: TGTGCCAGCACCCCGCAGGGATTATACGGGGAGCTGTTTTTT. It translates to CASTPQGLYGELFF.

The V call is TRBV5-1, the J call TRBJ1-4; D is uncertain. Per germline, CDR1 SGHRS and CDR2 YFSETQ. Trimming removed 0 bases at V and 3 bases at J, with 12 bases between. This CDR3 has 16 amino acids. Here the CDR3 reads CASSLAQSVPNEKLFF. The CDR3 bases are TGCGCCAGCAGCTTGGCCCAGTCCGTTCCTAATGAAAAACTGTTTTTT.

The rearrangement links TRBV7-8 to TRBJ1-6; a possible D gene is TRBD1 (6 bases). The CDR3 contains 15 residues. Germline lookup yields CDR1 SGHVS and CDR2 FQNEAQ. V lost 2 bases and J 9 bases, leaving 14 bases between the germline ends. The CDR3 sequence is CASSLQQGSGSPLHF. CDR3 DNA: TGTGCCAGCAGCTTACAACAGGGAAGTGGTTCACCCCTCCACTTT.

CDR3 bases: TGTGCCAGCAGCGCAGCCGGGACTAGCGACAATGAGCAGTTCTTC. Protein product: CASSAAGTSDNEQFF. J is TRBJ2-1 and V is TRBV9, with 10 bases aligning to TRBD2. Trimming took 3 bases from V and 5 from J; bases not matched to a gene: 5. This CDR3 region has 15 residues. CDR1 and CDR2 from the germline V gene are SGDLS and YYNGEE.

The CDR3 protein is CASSLAGGHYNEQFF. The DNA of the CDR3 is TGCGCCAGCAGCTTAGCGGGGGGCCACTACAATGAGCAGTTCTTC. The V call is TRBV5-1, the J call TRBJ2-1, with TRBD2 identical over 9 bases. The CDR3 loop spans 15 amino acids. The ends lost 2 bases at V and 3 bases at J; junction bases unmatched: 3. Germline CDR1 reads SGHRS; CDR2 reads YFSETQ.

This chain links TRBV29-1 with TRBJ2-6; 11 nucleotides align to TRBD2. J was trimmed by 3 bases and V by 5 bases; bases with no gene match: 6. The CDR3 contains 16 residues. Germline CDR1 SQVTM, CDR2 ANQGSEA. As DNA, the CDR3 is TGCAGCGTTAGGCTAGCGGGAGGTGGTGGGGCCAACGTCCTGACTTTC. Translated: CSVRLAGGGGANVLTF.

V and J are TRBV2 and TRBJ1-5; no clear D gene. The CDR3 spans 15 residues. With 0 bases removed from V and 7 bases from J, the gap between germline ends came to 13 bases. The germline V gene has CDR1 SNHLY and CDR2 FYNNEI. CDR3 in amino acids: CASSEALRIRQPQHF. The CDR3, as DNA: TGTGCCAGCAGTGAAGCCCTCCGTATCCGGCAGCCCCAGCATTTT.

The chain has TRBV5-1 and TRBJ1-1, with TRBD1 identical over 7 bases. This CDR3 region has 14 residues. V was pared by 5 bases and J by 2 bases, with 6 bases of the junction left unmatched. Germline V lookup: CDR1 SGHRS, CDR2 YFSETQ. The CDR3 region is CASSGDRRNTEAFF. The CDR3, as DNA: TGCGCCAGCAGTGGGGACAGACGAAACACTGAAGCTTTCTTT. The full variable domain, rest sourced from reference TRBV5-1 and TRBJ1-1, is KAGVTQTPRYLIKTRGQQVTLSCSPISGHRSVSWYQQTPGQGLQFLFEYFSETQRNKGNFPGRFSGRQFSNSRSEMNVSTLELGDSALYLCASSGDRRNTEAFFGQGTRLTVV.

The gene calls are TRBV7-2 and TRBJ2-7; 9 nucleotides align to TRBD2. With 5 bases clipped from V and 3 bases from J, the junction kept 5 bases outside the gene matches. This CDR3 has 14 amino acids. CDR1 is SGHTA, CDR2 FQGNSA, per germline. This CDR3 is CASSLLAGFYEQYF. CDR3 sequence (DNA): TGTGCCAGCAGCCTGCTAGCGGGGTTCTACGAGCAGTACTTC.